This T cell receptor beta chain was documented in a study of early T cells in non-severe SARS-CoV-2 infection. Background on the study: Sequencing was performed on bulk RNA from unsorted whole blood, leaving chains unpaired.

The TCR library protocol was used to attach unique molecular identifiers. These identifiers were attached to individual cDNA molecules. MiXCR was run by TCRdb on the 5' RACE reads, yielding one entry per CDR3 protein. In the table there are tens of thousands of distinct CDR3 sequences, 9% to 15% of which are singletons. There are a few counts of this clonotype. Per the germline V gene, CDR1 is SGHNT and CDR2 is YENEEA. V was clipped by 2 bases and J by 0 bases, with 11 bases between them. This CDR3 is 15 amino acids long. This material consisted of whole blood, taken at baseline. This receptor was identified in an adult who was a healthcare worker with PCR-confirmed SARS-CoV-2 infection or an uninfected control (not recorded which). The chain joins TRBV11-3 to TRBJ2-7; D might be TRBD1 (5 bases). This CDR3 reads CASSLSRVGSYEQYF. DNA for the CDR3: TGTGCCAGCAGCTTATCCAGGGTTGGCTCCTACGAGCAGTACTTC.